Following are 25 T cell receptor beta chains from one sample sequenced in a study of OX40 agonist ivuxolimab in advanced cancers. TCRdb keeps only in-frame clones here, not all; method: immunoSEQ multiplex PCR. The sample has roughly 60,000 clones; about 89% are singletons. Source: CD4+ or CD8+ T cells sorted from blood, taken in a trial of the OX40 agonist ivuxolimab. The receptor source for this set is an adult with an advanced solid tumor such as melanoma, head and neck, liver or kidney cancer.

The genes are TRBV28 and TRBJ2-1; 7 bases map to TRBD2. CDR3 length: 16 residues. Trimming removed 4 bases from V and 7 bases from J; junction bases left unmatched: 13. Germline-derived CDR1 and CDR2 are MDHEN and SYDVKM. The CDR3 bases are TGTGCCAGCAGTTCTACTGGGGCGGGAGTTACGAATGAGCAGTTCTTC. Encoded protein: CASSSTGAGVTNEQFF.

This chain connects TRBV7-2 to TRBJ1-5; possible D gene TRBD1, 6 bases. From germline, CDR1 is SGHTA and CDR2 FQGNSA. V shed 5 bases and J shed 0 bases, with 11 bases lying between them. The CDR3 extends over 15 amino acids. The CDR3: CASSPDRYSNQPQHF. The CDR3 DNA reads TGTGCCAGCAGCCCCGACAGGTATAGCAATCAGCCCCAGCATTTT.

V is TRBV13 and J is TRBJ2-4; D gene uncertain. Germline V gives CDR1 PRHDT, CDR2 FYEKMQ (reference sequence). The CDR3 extends over 17 amino acids. V lost 5 bases and J 5 bases, leaving 22 bases between the germline ends. CDR3 coding DNA: TGTGCCAGCAGCCCCGGGCCCGACGCCCCGGGCGAAAACATTCAGTACTTC. Translation gives CASSPGPDAPGENIQYF.

The V gene is TRBV19, the J gene TRBJ2-3, with TRBD2 matching over 9 bases. The CDR3 runs 14 residues. CDR1 LNHDA and CDR2 SQIVND come from the germline V gene (reference sequence). Trimming at V came to 6 bases and at J to 6 bases, leaving 7 bases not matched to a gene. CDR3 amino acids: CASSAAGGPDTQYF. The CDR3 coding sequence is TGTGCCAGTAGCGCTGCGGGGGGGCCCGATACGCAGTATTTT.

V gene TRBV28 combines with J gene TRBJ1-6; D is perhaps TRBD1 (6 bases). Germline V gene sequence: CDR1 MDHEN, CDR2 SYDVKM. The CDR3 loop spans 15 amino acids. V dropped 4 bases and J dropped 7 bases, with 14 bases sitting between them. The CDR3 loop reads CASSSYRELNSPLHF. Here the CDR3 DNA reads TGTGCCAGCAGTTCCTACAGGGAACTCAATTCACCCCTCCACTTT.

In DNA, the CDR3 is TGTGCCAGCAGCGTAGACGGGACTTACAATGAGCAGTTCTTC. Translated: CASSVDGTYNEQFF. The chain uses TRBV9 and TRBJ2-1; weak D call: TRBD2 (6 bases). CDR1 and CDR2 from the germline V gene are SGDLS and YYNGEE. Trimming left V 0 bases short and J 4 bases short, with 8 bases between. CDR3 size: 14 residues.

The chain joins TRBV7-2 to TRBJ2-1, with D tentatively TRBD2 (6 bases). The CDR3 contains 15 residues. Per the germline V gene, CDR1 is SGHTA and CDR2 is FQGNSA. Trimming removed 5 bases from V and 10 bases from J, with 21 bases in between. Here the CDR3 reads CASSPWGLSSGEQFF. The CDR3, as DNA: TGTGCCAGCAGCCCCTGGGGACTCTCCAGCGGGGAGCAGTTCTTC.

V gene TRBV6-4 combines with J gene TRBJ2-5, with D perhaps TRBD2 (5 bases). This CDR3 comprises 13 residues. The ends were cut back, 8 bases at V and 10 bases at J, with 20 bases in the middle. Germline V gene lookup returns CDR1 MRHNA and CDR2 SNTAGT. Here the CDR3 DNA reads TGTGCCAGCGGCGGAGGTCCCCAAGGGTGCCAGTACTTC. As protein: CASGGGPQGCQYF.

The CDR3 here is CASYEGAGGPLHF. The CDR3, as DNA: TGTGCCAGCTACGAGGGAGCAGGTGGACCCCTCCACTTT. The chain combines TRBV6-5 with TRBJ1-6; D remains ambiguous. This CDR3 comprises 13 residues. The V and J ends lost 8 bases and 12 bases respectively, with 17 bases between them. The germline V gene encodes CDR1 MNHEY and CDR2 SVGAGI.

This clone was observed a handful of times. V gene TRBV10-3 combines with J gene TRBJ1-4; the D gene is possibly TRBD1 (5 bases). This CDR3 contains 14 residues. V was pared by 10 bases and J by 2 bases, with 14 bases between. Germline V gene lookup returns CDR1 ENHRY and CDR2 SYGVKD. The CDR3: CATKRGNTNEKLFF. CDR3 DNA sequence: TGTGCCACCAAAAGGGGTAACACTAATGAAAAACTGTTTTTT.

CDR3 sequence (DNA): TGTGCCAGCAGCCAAGATATGACAGGCGACTTCCTTAACACCGGGGAGCTGTTTTTT. Protein: CASSQDMTGDFLNTGELFF. This chain links TRBV14 with TRBJ2-2, with a possible D match to TRBD1 (6 bases). CDR1 and CDR2 from the germline V gene are SGHDN and FVKESK. V lost 0 bases and J 2 bases, leaving 19 bases between the germline ends. This CDR3 is 19 amino acids long.

The chain combines TRBV5-1 with TRBJ2-7, with TRBD1 identical over 9 bases. V gave up 2 bases and J gave up 5 bases; unmatched junction bases: 5. The CDR3 covers 14 residues. Looked up from germline, CDR1 is SGHRS and CDR2 is YFSETQ. In nucleotides, the CDR3 is TGCGCCAGCAGCTTACAGGGGGCTTTAGACGAGCAGTACTTC. This sequence encodes CASSLQGALDEQYF.

DNA for the CDR3: TGTGCCAGCATCCTCTCGCGAGGGGGAGACACTGAAGCTTTCTTT. This translates into CASILSRGGDTEAFF. The chain links TRBV6-1 to TRBJ1-1, with a weak D call TRBD1 (6 bases). CDR3 size: 15 residues. CDR1 and CDR2 (germline): MNHNS, SASEGT. The V and J ends lost 7 bases and 3 bases respectively, with 18 bases between them.

The table lists this clone with a count of one. The chain combines TRBV7-8 with TRBJ1-5; D perhaps matches TRBD1 (5 bases). The CDR3 contains 19 residues. Looked up from germline, CDR1 is SGHVS and CDR2 is FQNEAQ. With 5 bases removed from V and 2 bases from J, the gap between germline ends came to 25 bases. CDR3 loop: CASSPEWDGYTQGNQPQHF. CDR3 sequence (DNA): TGTGCCAGCAGCCCCGAGTGGGACGGCTACACCCAGGGCAATCAGCCCCAGCATTTT.

This clone was counted between two and nine times. The chain couples TRBV29-1 to TRBJ1-1, with D hard to call. The CDR3 is made up of 11 amino acids. From germline, CDR1 is SQVTM and CDR2 ANQGSEA. V shed 7 bases and J shed 1 base, with 7 bases lying between them. DNA of the CDR3: TGCAGCGAAACTGAGAACACTGAAGCTTTCTTT. Protein: CSETENTEAFF.

This clone appeared a single time. This chain connects TRBV28 to TRBJ1-2; D is perhaps TRBD1 (5 bases). CDR1 is MDHEN and CDR2 is SYDVKM in the germline V gene. The V gene lost 2 bases and the J gene lost 2 bases, with 9 bases spanning the gap. The CDR3 extends over 14 amino acids. CDR3 nucleotide sequence: TGTGCCAGCAGTTTACCGCGACAGAACTATGGCTACACCTTC. As protein: CASSLPRQNYGYTF.

The rearrangement links TRBV5-1 to TRBJ2-7; D ambiguous. Germline V gives CDR1 SGHRS, CDR2 YFSETQ. This CDR3 contains 15 residues. With 1 base removed from V and 0 bases from J, the gap between germline ends came to 11 bases. CDR3 residues: CASSLTAITSYEQYF. For the CDR3, the DNA is TGCGCCAGCAGCTTGACAGCCATCACCTCCTACGAGCAGTACTTC.

V gene TRBV23-1 combines with J gene TRBJ2-5; TRBD1 or TRBD2 may be the D gene (5 bases each). TRBV23-1 is labeled an ORF, and its function is uncertain. The CDR3 length is 15 residues. V lost 0 bases to trimming and J lost 4 bases, with 12 bases between them. This chain's CDR3 is CASSQSDCGGETQYF. The CDR3 nucleotides are TGCGCCAGCAGTCAATCGGACTGTGGGGGAGAGACCCAGTACTTC.

This chain joins TRBV2 and TRBJ2-3, with 11 bases lining up with TRBD2. V lost 6 bases, J lost 2 bases, and 7 bases stayed unmatched. Germline V gene data show CDR1 as SNHLY and CDR2 as FYNNEI. CDR3 length equals 16 residues. The CDR3 region has the DNA TGTGCCAGCAGGGCCGGGACTAGCGGATCCACAGATACGCAGTATTTT. Translation: CASRAGTSGSTDTQYF. The whole variable domain, remainder taken from reference TRBV2 and TRBJ2-3, is EPEVTQTPSHQVTQMGQEVILRCVPISNHLYFYWYRQILGQKVEFLVSFYNNEISEKSEIFDDQFSVERPDGSNFTLKIRSTKLEDSAMYFCASRAGTSGSTDTQYFGPGTRLTVL.

This clone was seen only once. The rearrangement uses TRBV6-1 and TRBJ1-4; D unclear. Per the germline V gene, CDR1 is MNHNS and CDR2 is SASEGT. The CDR3 has 13 residues. V was clipped by 5 bases and J by 8 bases, with 12 bases between them. CDR3 nucleotide sequence: TGTGCCAGCAGTCCCAGTAAGAGCGAAAAACTGTTTTTT. Protein: CASSPSKSEKLFF.

This clone was observed a single time. The chain carries TRBV28 and TRBJ2-5, with 11 bases matching TRBD1. J gave up 4 bases and V 11 bases, and 6 bases lay outside the gene matches. The CDR3 has 13 amino acids. CDR1 MDHEN and CDR2 SYDVKM come from the germline V gene. CDR3: CAVPDRGRETQYF. The CDR3 DNA follows: TGTGCCGTGCCGGACAGGGGGCGAGAGACCCAGTACTTC.

This clone appeared a single time. The chain has TRBV30 and TRBJ1-1; D is ambiguous. The germline CDR1 and CDR2 sequences are GTSNPN and SVGIG (reference sequence). V lost 0 bases, J lost 7 bases, and 15 bases lay in between. This CDR3 is 14 amino acids long. Here the CDR3 DNA reads TGTGCCTGGAGTGTAAGTCCTAACCGGGGTGAAGCTTTCTTT. This sequence encodes CAWSVSPNRGEAFF.

The chain carries TRBV19 and TRBJ2-2, with no clear D. Germline CDR1 is LNHDA and CDR2 is SQIVND (reference sequence). This CDR3 has 13 amino acids. Trimming cost V 7 bases and J 1 base, with 7 bases left between them. As DNA, the CDR3 is TGTGCCAGTAACTGGATGAACACCGGGGAGCTGTTTTTT. Translating gives CASNWMNTGELFF.

The chain recombines TRBV2 with TRBJ2-7; D might be TRBD1 or TRBD2, each matching 5 bases. The germline V gene has CDR1 SNHLY and CDR2 FYNNEI. There are 15 residues in the CDR3. V was shortened by 3 bases and J by 2 bases, with 14 bases between the two germline ends. CDR3 protein: CASSEGVGSPYEQYF. The CDR3 DNA reads as TGTGCCAGCAGTGAGGGGGTTGGGAGTCCCTACGAGCAGTACTTC.

This chain uses TRBV28 with TRBJ2-1, with 7 bases matching TRBD2. In germline, CDR1 is MDHEN, CDR2 SYDVKM. The V gene end was trimmed by 3 bases and the J gene end by 2 bases; junction bases not matched to a gene: 10. This CDR3 region has 17 residues. CDR3 sequence reads: CASSLGDGRGTYNEQFF. The CDR3, as DNA: TGTGCCAGCAGTTTGGGAGACGGGCGGGGGACCTACAATGAGCAGTTCTTC.